This T cell receptor beta chain derives from a study of cytomegalovirus exposure and HLA in healthy donors. As for the study in general: The 120 validation repertoires and the 650 to 850 first-cohort repertoires shared a platform, a later analysis reported.

This CDR3 has 16 amino acids. V dropped 2 bases and J dropped 0 bases, with 10 bases sitting between them. Generated by immunoSEQ multiplex PCR, the TCRdb table keeps only in-frame clones and is missing some. Found here are some 140,000 clones, 85% to 90% of them singletons; the top ten hold about 2.8%. Material for sequencing was PBMCs. The receptor was derived from a man between 18 and 35 years old in good health and CMV-seronegative. The chain uses TRBV6-7 and TRBJ1-4; D unclear. TRBV6-7 is labeled an ORF, and its function is uncertain. This chain's CDR3 is CASSYPYDTTNEKLFF. DNA for the CDR3: TGTGCCAGCAGTTACCCGTACGACACAACTAATGAAAAACTGTTTTTT.